The T cell receptor (beta chain) described here comes from a study of T cell responses to AZD1222 COVID-19 vaccine. Germline CDR1 is MNHNS and CDR2 is SASEGT. This CDR3 contains 12 residues. The germline V and J ends were trimmed by 1 base and 9 bases, with 4 bases remaining between them. Method: immunoSEQ multiplex PCR; TCRdb's copy keeps in-frame clones and lacks some. The table records approximately 180,000 clones, 88% of them present only once. Second-dose recipients at about 4 or about 12 weeks were treated as one pooled group. Study-level points and caveats: Without day 14 samples, only post-peak T cell repertoires were studied. Spike-specific TCR breadth and depth were elevated following two AZD1222 doses. White British people made up most donors, females outnumbered males, and clonal diversity was possibly underestimated.

Worth noting for this clone: What it recognizes is unknown.

Here the sequenced sample was peripheral blood, taken 28 days after the second AZD1222 dose. The chain uses TRBV6-1 and TRBJ1-6; D remains ambiguous. The receptor was derived from an adult who received the AZD1222 COVID-19 vaccine. The CDR3 DNA reads as TGTGCCAGCAGTGAAGTAGTTTCACCCCTCCACTTT. Translating gives CASSEVVSPLHF.